The 30 T cell receptor beta chains reported below all come from one sample, sequenced in a study of shared clonotypes between healthy human individuals. Assay: immunoSEQ multiplex PCR; the TCRdb copy retains only in-frame clones and omits some. The repertoire holds about 340,000 clones, with around 67% as singletons. Sequencing used memory CD4+ T cells sorted from blood. The subset: CD45RA-negative fraction. These receptors were obtained from a man aged 25-40 years in good health.

The chain joins TRBV6-1 to TRBJ1-5; D uncertain. The germline CDR1 and CDR2 sequences are MNHNS and SASEGT. CDR3 length: 13 residues. V lost 5 bases, J lost 5 bases, and 10 bases lay in between. The CDR3 DNA sequence: TGTGCCAGCAGTTCCACCTGGGATCAGCCCCAGCATTTT. This gives the protein CASSSTWDQPQHF.

In this sample, this clone turned up once. J is TRBJ2-1 and V is TRBV19; 7 bases fit TRBD1. CDR3 length: 15 amino acids. The V and J ends lost 5 bases and 12 bases, in that order; junction bases with no gene match: 16. Germline values: CDR1 LNHDA, CDR2 SQIVND (reference sequence). CDR3 nucleotide sequence: TGTGCCAGTAGTGGGGACAGAAGGGGATTTTCATGGCAGTTCTTC. This gives the protein CASSGDRRGFSWQFF.

The chain links TRBV5-1 to TRBJ2-1; D tentatively reads TRBD1 or TRBD2 (5 bases each). CDR1 SGHRS and CDR2 YFSETQ come from the germline V gene. The CDR3 spans 15 residues. V was clipped by 2 bases and J by 7 bases, with 16 bases between them. CDR3 region: CASSFRSGWGNEQFF. DNA for the CDR3: TGCGCCAGCAGCTTTAGGTCAGGGTGGGGGAATGAGCAGTTCTTC.

This sequence joins TRBV6-1 and TRBJ2-2; D may be TRBD2 (6 bases). Between the trimmed V and J ends, which lost 2 bases and 2 bases, there was a span of 9 bases. The CDR3 consists of 15 residues. Germline V gene lookup returns CDR1 MNHNS and CDR2 SASEGT. In DNA, the CDR3 is TGTGCCAGCAGTGAACTAGCGCGAAACACCGGGGAGCTGTTTTTT. It codes for CASSELARNTGELFF.

The chain recombines TRBV4-3 with TRBJ2-4, with TRBD2 matching 7 bases. The CDR3 totals 13 residues. The J segment lost 11 bases and the V segment lost 0 bases, leaving 4 bases of the junction unmatched. Germline V gene sequence: CDR1 LGHNA, CDR2 YSLEER. DNA for the CDR3: TGCGCCAGCAGCCAAGAAGGCACTAGCGTTCAGTACTTC. It yields the protein CASSQEGTSVQYF.

The chain employs TRBV6-1 and TRBJ2-7; no clear D. CDR3 length: 15 residues. V was cut by 6 bases and J by 3 bases, with 18 bases left in between. Germline CDR1 reads MNHNS; CDR2 reads SASEGT. The CDR3 bases are TGTGCCAGCAGCCCGCACCAGATTTCATACTACGAGCAGTACTTC. It yields the protein CASSPHQISYYEQYF.

The V and J genes are TRBV7-2 and TRBJ2-3, with 7 positions matching TRBD1. This CDR3 is built from 15 residues. Germline CDR1 SGHTA, CDR2 FQGNSA. With V trimmed by 5 bases and J by 3 bases, 8 bases remained unmatched. The CDR3 DNA follows: TGTGCCAGCAGCCCCCGACAGGGTCTGACAGATACGCAGTATTTT. Amino acid sequence: CASSPRQGLTDTQYF.

The V and J genes are TRBV6-4 and TRBJ1-4; perhaps TRBD1 as D (5 bases). This CDR3 is 19 amino acids long. V was clipped by 3 bases and J by 7 bases, with 27 bases between them. CDR1 is MRHNA, CDR2 SNTAGT, per germline. The CDR3 spells CASSDLPGHRYLETEKLFF. In DNA form, the CDR3 reads TGTGCCAGCAGTGATCTTCCGGGGCATCGGTACTTAGAGACTGAAAAACTGTTTTTT.

The chain couples TRBV11-2 to TRBJ2-1; no definite D call. Deletions cut 2 bases from V and 1 base from J, with 9 bases between. Germline CDR1 SGHAT, CDR2 FQNNGV. The CDR3 is made up of 15 amino acids. The CDR3 DNA sequence: TGTGCCAGCAGCTTAATAACGGTTTCCTACAATGAGCAGTTCTTC. Protein: CASSLITVSYNEQFF.

V and J are TRBV5-5 and TRBJ2-7; 9 bases agree with TRBD2. The CDR3 contains 14 residues. Germline values: CDR1 SGHKS, CDR2 YYEKEE (reference sequence). V lost 2 bases, J lost 3 bases, and 3 bases stayed unmatched. CDR3 sequence reads: CASSFIAGVYEQYF. The DNA for the CDR3 is TGTGCCAGCAGCTTTATAGCGGGAGTCTACGAGCAGTACTTC.

For this clone: Other DNA sequences in the same sample also yield this CDR3. V is TRBV5-1 and J is TRBJ2-7; weak D call: TRBD1 (5 bases). This CDR3 region has 13 residues. Trimming took 2 bases from V and 2 from J, leaving 8 bases between them. The germline gives CDR1 SGHRS, CDR2 YFSETQ. The CDR3 region is CASSFDSTYEQYF. In DNA, the CDR3 is TGCGCCAGCAGCTTTGACAGCACCTACGAGCAGTACTTC.

The chain links TRBV25-1 to TRBJ2-1; 9 bases align to TRBD2. The CDR3 runs 16 residues. CDR1 and CDR2 from the germline V gene are MGHDK and SYGVNS. The J segment lost 1 base and the V segment lost 10 bases, leaving 11 bases of the junction unmatched. The CDR3 protein is CATHRGSGRSYNEQFF. CDR3 bases: TGTGCCACCCACAGAGGTAGCGGGAGATCCTACAATGAGCAGTTCTTC.

CDR3 protein: CASSLYRVSRNTEAFF. In DNA form, the CDR3 reads TGTGCCAGCAGTTTATATAGGGTTAGTAGGAACACTGAAGCTTTCTTT. The chain is built from TRBV6-5 and TRBJ1-1; D unclear. V shed 4 bases and J shed 1 base, with 16 bases lying between them. Germline V gene lookup returns CDR1 MNHEY and CDR2 SVGAGI. The CDR3 runs to 16 residues.

The chain links TRBV2 to TRBJ1-1; TRBD1 matches 7 bases. Per the germline V gene, CDR1 is SNHLY and CDR2 is FYNNEI. Trimming took 5 bases from V and 1 from J; bases not matched to a gene: 4. The CDR3 consists of 14 residues. The CDR3 coding sequence is TGTGCCAGCAGTTTGGGGACAGCGAACACTGAAGCTTTCTTT. Translating it yields CASSLGTANTEAFF. The full variable domain, with the rest looked up from reference TRBV2 and TRBJ1-1, is EPEVTQTPSHQVTQMGQEVILRCVPISNHLYFYWYRQILGQKVEFLVSFYNNEISEKSEIFDDQFSVERPDGSNFTLKIRSTKLEDSAMYFCASSLGTANTEAFFGQGTRLTVV.

A note on this clone: Other DNA sequences in this sample translate to the same CDR3. As DNA, the CDR3 is TGTGCCAGCAGTTACCGAAACACTGAAGCTTTCTTT. Its translation: CASSYRNTEAFF. The rearrangement joins TRBV6-5 to TRBJ1-1; D is uncertain. Between the trimmed V and J ends, which lost 2 bases and 2 bases, there was a span of 3 bases. This CDR3 contains 12 residues. Germline V gene lookup returns CDR1 MNHEY and CDR2 SVGAGI.

The gene calls are TRBV6-1 and TRBJ1-5; 7 bases map to TRBD1. The V gene end was trimmed by 7 bases and the J gene end by 7 bases; junction bases not matched to a gene: 10. The CDR3 is 14 amino acids. Germline V gene sequence: CDR1 MNHNS, CDR2 SASEGT. The CDR3 loop is CASTGGSLRQPQHF. The CDR3 nucleotides read TGTGCCAGCACAGGGGGGTCCCTTAGGCAGCCCCAGCATTTT.

This chain joins TRBV18 and TRBJ1-3; D gene ambiguous. The CDR3 length is 17 residues. Trimming stripped 2 bases from V and 0 bases from J, with 14 bases between. Germline V gives CDR1 KGHSH, CDR2 LQKENI. For the CDR3, the DNA is TGTGCCAGCTCACCAGAAGCCGGCCCTAGCTCTGGAAACACCATATATTTT. This gives the protein CASSPEAGPSSGNTIYF. Filled out from reference TRBV18 and TRBJ1-3, the complete variable domain reads NAGVMQNPRHLVRRRGQEARLRCSPMKGHSHVYWYRQLPEEGLKFMVYLQKENIIDESGMPKERFSAEFPKEGPSILRIQQVVRGDSAAYFCASSPEAGPSSGNTIYFGEGSWLTVV.

The V and J genes are TRBV5-1 and TRBJ2-3; 7 nucleotides line up with TRBD2. The CDR3 has 16 amino acids. Germline V CDR1 and CDR2: SGHRS, YFSETQ. The junction had 11 bases not matched to a gene; V was cut back by 7 bases and J by 0 bases. CDR3 bases: TGCGCCAGCTTCTCTCTGGGGGGGTCTAGCACAGATACGCAGTATTTT. Protein product: CASFSLGGSSTDTQYF.

This clone has a count of ten or more. The genes are TRBV25-1 and TRBJ1-5, with D possibly TRBD1 on 5 matching bases. CDR3 size: 16 residues. Germline V CDR1 and CDR2: MGHDK, SYGVNS. V was trimmed by 4 bases and J by 1 base, leaving 14 bases between them. CDR3 loop: CASSGAQGRSNQPQHF. The CDR3 region has the DNA TGTGCCAGCAGTGGCGCCCAGGGTCGGAGCAATCAGCCCCAGCATTTT.

The V gene is TRBV29-1, the J gene TRBJ2-1; the D is unclear. CDR3 length equals 14 residues. Trimming cost V 4 bases and J 5 bases, with 15 bases left between them. Per the germline V gene, CDR1 is SQVTM and CDR2 is ANQGSEA. CDR3 nucleotide sequence: TGCAGCGTTGCCTCGTCGCCAGCACACAATGAGCAGTTCTTC. This translates into CSVASSPAHNEQFF.

The chain carries TRBV13 and TRBJ1-1; 7 nucleotides align to TRBD1. The CDR3 consists of 15 residues. Trimming took 5 bases from V and 0 from J; bases not matched to a gene: 6. Germline CDR1 reads PRHDT; CDR2 reads FYEKMQ (reference sequence). The CDR3 protein is CASSPKTGLNTEAFF. CDR3 coding DNA: TGTGCCAGCAGCCCCAAGACAGGGTTGAACACTGAAGCTTTCTTT.

This chain uses TRBV29-1 with TRBJ2-1, with 10 bases that match TRBD2. The length of the CDR3 is 14 residues. Unmatched junction bases numbered 5, after V lost 1 base and J lost 8 bases. Germline V lookup: CDR1 SQVTM, CDR2 ANQGSEA. CDR3 sequence reads: CSVEGSGRLDEQFF. CDR3 coding DNA: TGCAGCGTTGAAGGTAGCGGGAGGTTGGATGAGCAGTTCTTC.

A remark on this clone: One end of the junction varies from germline; a read error may be responsible. The V gene is TRBV5-1, the J gene TRBJ2-1, with 7 bases lining up with TRBD2. Germline V gene data show CDR1 as SGHRS and CDR2 as YFSETQ. There are 18 residues in the CDR3. CDR3 amino acids: CASSSGNGFLADGNVQFF. The CDR3 coding sequence is TGCGCCAGCAGTAGTGGGAATGGTTTCCTAGCGGACGGCAATGTGCAGTTCTTC. The variable domain in full, completed from reference TRBV5-1 and TRBJ2-1, reads KAGVTQTPRYLIKTRGQQVTLSCSPISGHRSVSWYQQTPGQGLQFLFEYFSETQRNKGNFPGRFSGRQFSNSRSEMNVSTLELGDSALYLCASSSGNGFLADGNVQFFGPGTRLTVL.

V gene TRBV5-4 combines with J gene TRBJ2-7; 10 bases line up with TRBD2. The V gene's germline CDR1 is SGHNT and CDR2 YYREEE (reference sequence). Germline trimming cut 0 bases from V and 6 bases from J; bases unmatched to any gene: 3. The CDR3 sequence is 14 residues long. CDR3 bases: TGTGCCAGCAGCTTGGCGCTAGCGGGAGCCGAGCAGTACTTC. Protein sequence: CASSLALAGAEQYF.

This clone was counted a few times. This chain joins TRBV7-9 and TRBJ1-2; D is ambiguous. The CDR3 covers 14 residues. In germline, CDR1 is SEHNR, CDR2 FQNEAQ (reference sequence). The V end was cut by 1 base, the J end by 5 bases, with 11 bases between. The CDR3 nucleotides are TGTGCCAGCAGCTTAGAGGCAGGAGGGTATGGCTACACCTTC. It specifies CASSLEAGGYGYTF. The variable domain in full, completed from reference TRBV7-9 and TRBJ1-2, reads DTGVSQNPRHKITKRGQNVTFRCDPISEHNRLYWYRQTLGQGPEFLTYFQNEAQLEKSRLLSDRFSAERPKGSFSTLEIQRTEQGDSAMYLCASSLEAGGYGYTFGSGTRLTVV.

The chain combines TRBV5-5 with TRBJ2-7; possible D gene TRBD1, 6 bases. CDR1 and CDR2 from the germline V gene are SGHKS and YYEKEE (reference sequence). The CDR3 runs 18 residues. Trimming took off 1 base at V and 6 bases at J, with 26 bases between the two ends. This CDR3 is CASSLTVDSFVTGAEQYF. The CDR3 region has the DNA TGTGCCAGCAGCTTGACGGTGGACAGCTTTGTGACTGGGGCCGAGCAGTACTTC.

This clone has a single count. This chain connects TRBV7-2 to TRBJ2-1, with 8 bases matching TRBD1. Losses at the gene ends were 11 bases for V and 4 bases for J; bases not matched to a gene: 10. The CDR3 covers 14 residues. The V gene's germline CDR1 is SGHTA and CDR2 FQGNSA. This chain's CDR3 is CASGGTSSYNEQFF. CDR3 nucleotide sequence: TGTGCCTCAGGGGGCACATCTAGTTACAATGAGCAGTTCTTC.

The rearrangement joins TRBV9 to TRBJ2-1; weak D call: TRBD1 (6 bases). The CDR3 consists of 15 residues. The V end lost 4 bases, the J end lost 7 bases, and 18 bases lay between the germline ends. Germline lookup yields CDR1 SGDLS and CDR2 YYNGEE. CDR3 residues: CASSLLGGRDNEQFF. The CDR3 bases are TGTGCCAGCAGCCTATTAGGGGGAAGGGATAATGAGCAGTTCTTC.

The V call is TRBV27, the J call TRBJ2-7; D may be TRBD2 (5 bases). Per germline, CDR1 MNHEY and CDR2 SMNVEV (reference sequence). This CDR3 comprises 13 residues. Trimming removed 7 bases at V and 3 bases at J, with 13 bases between. The CDR3 coding sequence is TGTGCCAGCACTCCCCGGGCGGGCTACGAGCAGTACTTC. Protein: CASTPRAGYEQYF.

This sequence joins TRBV25-1 and TRBJ1-1, with D maybe TRBD1 (6 bases). Trimming took 3 bases from V and 4 from J, leaving 15 bases between them. CDR1 and CDR2 (germline): MGHDK, SYGVNS. The CDR3 extends over 15 amino acids. The CDR3, as DNA: TGTGCCAGCAGTGACTTAGACTGGGACACCACTGAAGCTTTCTTT. Translating gives CASSDLDWDTTEAFF.